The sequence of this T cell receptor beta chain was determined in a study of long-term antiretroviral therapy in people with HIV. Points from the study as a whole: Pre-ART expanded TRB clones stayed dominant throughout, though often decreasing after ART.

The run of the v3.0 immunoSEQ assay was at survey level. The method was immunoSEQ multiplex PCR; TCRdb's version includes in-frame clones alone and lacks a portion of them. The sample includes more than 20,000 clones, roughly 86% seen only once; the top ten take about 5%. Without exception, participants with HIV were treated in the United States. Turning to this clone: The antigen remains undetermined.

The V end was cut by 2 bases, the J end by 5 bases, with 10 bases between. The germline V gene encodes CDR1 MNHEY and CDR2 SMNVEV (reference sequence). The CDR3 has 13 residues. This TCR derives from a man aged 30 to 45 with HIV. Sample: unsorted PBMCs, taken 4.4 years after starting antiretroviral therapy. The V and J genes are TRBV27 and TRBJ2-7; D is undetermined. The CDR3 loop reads CASSLQNGNEQYF. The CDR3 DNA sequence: TGTGCCAGCAGTTTACAAAATGGCAACGAGCAGTACTTC.